These 26 T cell receptor beta chains were sequenced from one sample in a study of CD8+ T cells in alopecia areata. Treatment meaning: oral pan-JAK inhibitor, 5-10 mg twice daily. RNA extraction was followed by reverse transcription into cDNA, which acted as the sequencing template. Profiled with immunoSEQ multiplex PCR; TCRdb holds only in-frame clones, not every one. The sample consists of around 210,000 clones, 64% of them appearing once. The sample consisted of CD4+ T cells sorted from blood, taken at week 4, from a patient treated with tofacitinib. The receptors derive from a human donor with alopecia areata.

This chain connects TRBV7-2 to TRBJ2-7; D gene unclear. Trimming shortened V by 4 bases and J by 0 bases, and 7 bases separated the two germline ends. CDR3 length: 13 amino acids. Germline CDR1 and CDR2: SGHTA and FQGNSA. CDR3 DNA sequence: TGTGCCAGCAGCTCCATCGCCTCCTACGAGCAGTACTTC. Amino acids: CASSSIASYEQYF.

This clone was seen only a few times. The rearrangement links TRBV7-8 to TRBJ1-2; 7 bases fit TRBD1. This CDR3 spans 12 amino acids. The germline gives CDR1 SGHVS, CDR2 FQNEAQ. Trimming at V came to 5 bases and at J to 8 bases, leaving 5 bases not matched to a gene. CDR3 in amino acids: CASSKDRFGYTF. CDR3 DNA: TGTGCCAGCAGCAAGGACAGGTTCGGCTACACCTTC.

This clone was recorded once. J is TRBJ2-1 and V is TRBV28; 7 bases agree with TRBD1. Looked up from germline, CDR1 is MDHEN and CDR2 is SYDVKM. This CDR3 is built from 15 residues. J gave up 6 bases and V 1 base, and 6 bases lay outside the gene matches. In nucleotides, the CDR3 is TGTGCCAGCAGTTTATCGGCAGGGGGAATCAATGAGCAGTTCTTC. It encodes CASSLSAGGINEQFF.

The V and J genes are TRBV20-1 and TRBJ2-7, with D perhaps matching TRBD2 (6 bases). Per germline, CDR1 DFQATT and CDR2 SNEGSKA (reference sequence). V gave up 7 bases and J gave up 6 bases, with 10 bases separating them. This CDR3 region has 10 residues. The CDR3 nucleotides are TGCAGTGGTGGGGAGGTCGAGCAGTACTTC. Residues: CSGGEVEQYF.

The J gene is TRBJ1-2, the V gene TRBV7-2; the D gene is possibly TRBD1 (5 bases). Germline CDR1 reads SGHTA; CDR2 reads FQGNSA. The CDR3 is 13 residues long. Trimming shortened V by 8 bases and J by 9 bases, and 19 bases separated the two germline ends. CDR3 coding DNA: TGTGCCAGCGGGGCTGTAACGCAGGCGCGCTACACCTTC. Translated, it gives CASGAVTQARYTF. Variable domain in full (rest from reference TRBV7-2 and TRBJ1-2): GAGVSQSPSNKVTEKGKDVELRCDPISGHTALYWYRQSLGQGLEFLIYFQGNSAPDKSGLPSDRFSAERTGGSVSTLTIQRTQQEDSAVYLCASGAVTQARYTFGSGTRLTVV.

This sequence joins TRBV7-9 and TRBJ1-2; D gene uncertain. CDR1 is SEHNR, CDR2 FQNEAQ, per germline (reference sequence). This CDR3 spans 15 amino acids. Trimming removed 1 base at V and 2 bases at J, with 11 bases between. CDR3 residues: CASSLGSTPNYGYTF. The CDR3 region has the DNA TGTGCCAGCAGCTTAGGGTCTACACCCAACTATGGCTACACCTTC.

The chain has TRBV2 and TRBJ1-1; D perhaps matches TRBD1 (5 bases). Germline-derived CDR1 and CDR2 are SNHLY and FYNNEI. Trimming pared 6 bases from V and 6 bases from J, leaving 20 bases between. The CDR3 consists of 15 residues. For the CDR3, the DNA is TGTGCCAGCAGGGGGGACGTTAAACGAACAGCTGAAGCTTTCTTT. This gives the protein CASRGDVKRTAEAFF.

Comments on this clone: The same CDR3 is also encoded by other DNA sequences in this sample. The rearrangement uses TRBV29-1 and TRBJ1-1; D remains unclear. V was pared by 4 bases and J by 4 bases, with 4 bases between. The CDR3 loop spans 10 amino acids. Germline lookup yields CDR1 SQVTM and CDR2 ANQGSEA. In DNA form, the CDR3 reads TGCAGCGTTGTTGGCACTGAAGCTTTCTTT. Residues: CSVVGTEAFF.

The J gene is TRBJ2-5, the V gene TRBV29-1, with a possible D match to TRBD1 (5 bases). Trimming took off 4 bases at V and 2 bases at J, with 20 bases between the two ends. The CDR3 is 16 amino acids. Germline values: CDR1 SQVTM, CDR2 ANQGSEA. CDR3 in DNA: TGCAGCGTTGTTCCGCCTGGGGCAGGGCGACAAGAGACCCAGTACTTC. Translation: CSVVPPGAGRQETQYF.

This chain joins TRBV5-1 and TRBJ2-6; possible D gene TRBD2, 5 bases. The V gene's germline CDR1 is SGHRS and CDR2 YFSETQ. The CDR3 covers 14 residues. V dropped 5 bases and J dropped 0 bases, with 6 bases sitting between them. CDR3 sequence (DNA): TGCGCCAGCAGTGAGGGCTCTGGGGCCAACGTCCTGACTTTC. Protein product: CASSEGSGANVLTF.

V gene TRBV2 combines with J gene TRBJ2-3; 14 bases fit TRBD2. V dropped 8 bases and J dropped 10; count of bases not matched to a gene: 11. The germline V gene encodes CDR1 SNHLY and CDR2 FYNNEI. The CDR3 extends over 15 amino acids. CDR3 coding DNA: TGTGCCAGCTGGGGACTAGCGGGGGAGCGTGGGGCGCAGTATTTT. Its translation: CASWGLAGERGAQYF.

J is TRBJ2-7 and V is TRBV4-2; possibly TRBD1 for D (6 bases). The CDR3 has 14 amino acids. CDR1 LGHNA and CDR2 YNFKEQ come from the germline V gene. With 1 base removed from V and 1 base from J, the gap between germline ends came to 8 bases. The CDR3: CASSQGGRSYEQYF. The DNA for the CDR3 is TGTGCCAGCAGCCAAGGGGGGCGTTCCTACGAGCAGTACTTC.

This clone was seen a handful of times. The CDR3 bases are TGTGCCAGTAGTATAGCCGGGCCCAGGGCGGATACGCAGTATTTT. Residues: CASSIAGPRADTQYF. The chain has TRBV19 and TRBJ2-3; D perhaps matches TRBD1 (5 bases). V shed 1 base and J shed 6 bases, with 14 bases lying between them. Looked up from germline, CDR1 is LNHDA and CDR2 is SQIVND (reference sequence). This CDR3 region has 15 residues.

This chain uses TRBV29-1 with TRBJ2-7, with D perhaps given as TRBD1 or TRBD2 (5 bases each). The length of the CDR3 is 11 residues. V was clipped by 2 bases and J by 6 bases, with 8 bases between them. From germline, CDR1 is SQVTM and CDR2 ANQGSEA. CDR3 region: CSVEKGSEQYF. CDR3 sequence (DNA): TGCAGCGTTGAAAAGGGGAGCGAGCAGTACTTC.

The rearrangement joins TRBV7-2 to TRBJ2-2; 13 bases are a match to TRBD2. The germline gives CDR1 SGHTA, CDR2 FQGNSA. The CDR3 runs to 16 residues. V shed 5 bases, J shed 6 bases, and the junction held 6 bases outside the gene matches. The CDR3 DNA sequence: TGTGCCAGCAGCACTAGCGGGGGGGCTGTACCCGGGGAGCTGTTTTTT. Residues: CASSTSGGAVPGELFF.

The chain joins TRBV6-5 to TRBJ2-7; D possibly corresponds to TRBD2 (6 bases). The germline V gene encodes CDR1 MNHEY and CDR2 SVGAGI. There are 15 residues in the CDR3. V was shortened by 4 bases and J by 0 bases, with 13 bases between the two germline ends. CDR3 sequence reads: CASSSPGLSSYEQYF. The CDR3 region has the DNA TGTGCCAGCAGTTCCCCGGGACTTTCCTCCTACGAGCAGTACTTC.

The chain uses TRBV30 and TRBJ1-4; D is ambiguous. V gave up 5 bases and J gave up 6 bases, with 10 bases separating them. CDR3 size: 12 residues. CDR1 and CDR2 from the germline V gene are GTSNPN and SVGIG (reference sequence). CDR3 loop: CAWRGLDEKLFF. The CDR3 coding sequence is TGTGCCTGGCGAGGGCTGGATGAAAAACTGTTTTTT.

In its sample, this clone was seen a few times. V and J are TRBV10-3 and TRBJ1-3; no reliable D call. The germline CDR1 and CDR2 sequences are ENHRY and SYGVKD. The CDR3 is 13 amino acids. Trimming took 4 bases from V and 0 from J, leaving 4 bases between them. The CDR3 reads CAISANSGNTIYF. CDR3 DNA sequence: TGTGCCATCAGTGCCAACTCTGGAAACACCATATATTTT.

The chain combines TRBV7-2 with TRBJ2-3; TRBD2 agrees at 7 bases. The CDR3 spans 14 residues. J gave up 2 bases and V 6 bases, and 5 bases lay outside the gene matches. Germline loops: CDR1 SGHTA, CDR2 FQGNSA. The CDR3 sequence is CASRWGLYTDTQYF. The CDR3 DNA reads as TGTGCCAGCAGGTGGGGACTATACACAGATACGCAGTATTTT.

The chain links TRBV18 to TRBJ2-7; D may be TRBD1 or TRBD2 (6 bases each). Germline V gene sequence: CDR1 KGHSH, CDR2 LQKENI. V gave up 3 bases and J gave up 4 bases, with 16 bases separating them. There are 15 residues in the CDR3. The DNA for the CDR3 is TGTGCCAGCTCACCGCGGGACAAACCCTTGTACGAGCAGTACTTC. Encoded protein: CASSPRDKPLYEQYF.

This clone has only a few counts. The chain combines TRBV5-1 with TRBJ1-4, with a weak D call TRBD1 (6 bases). Trimming took 2 bases from V and 0 from J, leaving 8 bases between them. CDR1 and CDR2 (germline): SGHRS, YFSETQ. The CDR3 runs 15 residues. CDR3 sequence reads: CASSFGGATNEKLFF. The CDR3 DNA reads as TGCGCCAGCAGCTTTGGGGGCGCAACTAATGAAAAACTGTTTTTT.

Only a few counts were recorded for this clone. V is TRBV2 and J is TRBJ2-1; 11 bases fit TRBD2. Germline V gives CDR1 SNHLY, CDR2 FYNNEI. The CDR3 sequence is 14 residues long. Losses at the gene ends were 2 bases for V and 7 bases for J; bases not matched to a gene: 1. The CDR3 protein is CASSELAGGNEQFF. CDR3 DNA: TGTGCCAGCAGTGAACTAGCGGGGGGTAATGAGCAGTTCTTC.

The chain carries TRBV19 and TRBJ1-1; D not resolved. The CDR3 has 13 residues. V was clipped by 3 bases and J by 0 bases, with 5 bases between them. The germline V gene encodes CDR1 LNHDA and CDR2 SQIVND (reference sequence). CDR3 loop: CASSINLNTEAFF. CDR3 bases: TGTGCCAGTAGTATTAATTTGAACACTGAAGCTTTCTTT.

V gene TRBV29-1 combines with J gene TRBJ2-7, with TRBD1 identical over 7 bases. The CDR3 covers 10 residues. From germline, CDR1 is SQVTM and CDR2 ANQGSEA. J was trimmed by 7 bases and V by 6 bases; bases with no gene match: 3. Here the CDR3 reads CSVQTGEQYF. CDR3 DNA sequence: TGCAGCGTCCAGACAGGGGAGCAGTACTTC.

J is TRBJ1-4 and V is TRBV5-1; TRBD1 might be the D (5 bases). Germline V gene lookup returns CDR1 SGHRS and CDR2 YFSETQ. V lost 4 bases and J 5 bases, leaving 12 bases between the germline ends. This CDR3 contains 14 residues. The chain's CDR3 is CASSQDRNNEKLFF. The CDR3 nucleotides are TGCGCCAGCAGCCAAGACAGAAACAATGAAAAACTGTTTTTT. Filled out from reference TRBV5-1 and TRBJ1-4, the complete variable domain reads KAGVTQTPRYLIKTRGQQVTLSCSPISGHRSVSWYQQTPGQGLQFLFEYFSETQRNKGNFPGRFSGRQFSNSRSEMNVSTLELGDSALYLCASSQDRNNEKLFFGSGTQLSVL.

The chain is built from TRBV10-3 and TRBJ2-3; D is possibly TRBD2 (5 bases). V was trimmed by 2 bases and J by 5 bases, leaving 8 bases between them. The V gene's germline CDR1 is ENHRY and CDR2 SYGVKD. The CDR3 is made up of 13 amino acids. The CDR3 is CAISESRGDTQYF. The DNA of the CDR3 is TGTGCCATCAGTGAGAGCCGGGGAGATACGCAGTATTTT.